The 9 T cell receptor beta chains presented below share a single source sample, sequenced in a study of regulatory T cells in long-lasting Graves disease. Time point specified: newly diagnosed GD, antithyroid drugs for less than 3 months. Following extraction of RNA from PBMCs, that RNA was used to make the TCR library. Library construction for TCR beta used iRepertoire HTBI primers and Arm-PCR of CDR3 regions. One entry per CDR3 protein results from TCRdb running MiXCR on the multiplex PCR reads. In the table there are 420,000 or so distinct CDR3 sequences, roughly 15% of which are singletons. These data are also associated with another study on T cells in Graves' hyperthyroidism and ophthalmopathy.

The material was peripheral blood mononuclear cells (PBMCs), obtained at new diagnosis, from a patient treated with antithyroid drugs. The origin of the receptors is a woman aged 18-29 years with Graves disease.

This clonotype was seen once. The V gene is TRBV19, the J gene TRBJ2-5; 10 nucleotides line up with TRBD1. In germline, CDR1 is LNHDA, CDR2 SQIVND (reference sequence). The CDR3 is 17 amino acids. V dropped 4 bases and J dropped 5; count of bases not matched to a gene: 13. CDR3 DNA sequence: TGTGCCAGTAGTAAATTCTCTGGGACAGGGGTTCAGGAGACCCAGTACTTC. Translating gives CASSKFSGTGVQETQYF.

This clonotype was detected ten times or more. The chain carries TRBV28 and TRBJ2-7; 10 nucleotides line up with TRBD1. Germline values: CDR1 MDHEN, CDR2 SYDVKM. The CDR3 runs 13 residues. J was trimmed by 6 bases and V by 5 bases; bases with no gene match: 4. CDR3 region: CASSRQGAREQYF. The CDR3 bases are TGTGCCAGCAGTCGACAGGGGGCGCGCGAGCAGTACTTC.

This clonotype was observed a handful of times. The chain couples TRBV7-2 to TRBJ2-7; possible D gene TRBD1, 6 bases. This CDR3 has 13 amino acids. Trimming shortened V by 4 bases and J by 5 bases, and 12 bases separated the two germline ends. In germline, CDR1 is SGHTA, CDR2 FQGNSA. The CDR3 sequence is CASSSDSGNEQYF. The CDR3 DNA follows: TGTGCCAGCAGCTCGGACAGTGGCAACGAGCAGTACTTC.

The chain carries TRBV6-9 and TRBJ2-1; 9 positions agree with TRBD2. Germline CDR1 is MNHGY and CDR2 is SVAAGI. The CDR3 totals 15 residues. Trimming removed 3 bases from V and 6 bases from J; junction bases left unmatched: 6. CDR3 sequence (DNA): TGTGCCAGCAGTTACGTGACTAGCGGCGGCAATGAGCAGTTCTTC. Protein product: CASSYVTSGGNEQFF.

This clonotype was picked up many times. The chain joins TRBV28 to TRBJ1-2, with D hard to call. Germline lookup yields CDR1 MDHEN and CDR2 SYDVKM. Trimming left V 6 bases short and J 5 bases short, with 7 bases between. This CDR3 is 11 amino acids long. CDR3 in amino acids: CASRMSYGYTF. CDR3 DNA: TGTGCCAGCAGGATGTCTTATGGCTACACCTTC.

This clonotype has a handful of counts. The CDR3 sequence: CASSYGTAFGSGYTF. DNA for the CDR3: TGTGCCAGTAGTTATGGGACAGCTTTTGGAAGTGGCTACACCTTC. J is TRBJ1-2 and V is TRBV19; 7 bases are shared with TRBD1. The CDR3 totals 15 residues. Germline CDR1 is LNHDA and CDR2 is SQIVND (reference sequence). V shed 5 bases, J shed 7 bases, and the junction held 13 bases outside the gene matches.

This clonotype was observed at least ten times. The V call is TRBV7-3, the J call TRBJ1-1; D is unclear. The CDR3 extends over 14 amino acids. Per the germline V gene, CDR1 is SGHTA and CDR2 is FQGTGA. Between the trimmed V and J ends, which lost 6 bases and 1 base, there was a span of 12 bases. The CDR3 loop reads CASSSASGNTEAFF. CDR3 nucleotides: TGTGCCAGCAGTTCGGCCTCCGGGAACACTGAAGCTTTCTTT.

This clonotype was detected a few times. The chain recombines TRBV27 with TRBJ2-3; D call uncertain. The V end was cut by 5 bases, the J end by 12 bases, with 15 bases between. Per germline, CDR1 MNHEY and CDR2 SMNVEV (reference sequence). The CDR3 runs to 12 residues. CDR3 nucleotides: TGTGCCAGCAGTCCCTCCCCTTTGCCCCAGTATTTT. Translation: CASSPSPLPQYF.

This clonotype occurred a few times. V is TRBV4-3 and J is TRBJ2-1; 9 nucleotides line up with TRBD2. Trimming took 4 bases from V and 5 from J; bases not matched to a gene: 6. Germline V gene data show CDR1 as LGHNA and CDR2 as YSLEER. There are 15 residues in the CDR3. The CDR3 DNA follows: TGCGCCAGCAGCCGGCGGGGGGGGTTCAACAATGAGCAGTTCTTC. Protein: CASSRRGGFNNEQFF.